These 5 T cell receptor beta chains share one sample of origin, sequenced in a study of T cell repertoires in cytomegalovirus infection. In TCRdb, the reads were re-called with MiXCR into one record per CDR3 protein. The sample shows some 920,000 distinct CDR3 sequences, approximately 32% of them seen only once. No antigens are known for them. Sequencing used cultured CD8+ T cells from PBMCs, obtained from culture after CMV antigen stimulation. The source is a human donor in good health (CMV status not recorded). Some clones in this sample may be carry-over from other donors' samples.

This chain connects TRBV7-6 to TRBJ1-2; TRBD1 is a possible D gene (5 bases). V was pared by 5 bases and J by 9 bases, with 19 bases between. The CDR3 sequence is 14 residues long. CDR1 is SGHVS, CDR2 FNYEAQ, per germline. CDR3: CASSIDRGGDSYTF. The DNA of the CDR3 is TGTGCCAGCAGCATCGATAGGGGTGGAGATAGCTACACCTTC. The variable domain in full, with the rest retrieved from reference TRBV7-6 and TRBJ1-2, is GAGVSQSPRYKVTKRGQDVALRCDPISGHVSLYWYRQALGQGPEFLTYFNYEAQQDKSGLPNDRFSAERPEGSISTLTIQRTEQRDSAMYRCASSIDRGGDSYTFGSGTRLTVV.

This clonotype came up a few times. The chain links TRBV2 to TRBJ2-1; 12 nucleotides line up with TRBD2. V gave up 6 bases and J gave up 2 bases; unmatched junction bases: 11. The germline V gene encodes CDR1 SNHLY and CDR2 FYNNEI. The CDR3 is made up of 18 amino acids. CDR3 bases: TGTGCCAGCAGGAAACTAGCGGGGGGCCTAACCACCTACAATGAGCAGTTCTTC. Its protein product is CASRKLAGGLTTYNEQFF.

The CDR3 loop reads CASSLGDRVYGYTF. CDR3 coding DNA: TGTGCCAGCAGTTTAGGGGACAGGGTCTATGGCTACACCTTC. The J gene is TRBJ1-2, the V gene TRBV12-3 or TRBV12-4, with 9 bases fitting TRBD1. Trimming at V came to 1 base and at J to 4 bases, leaving 1 base not matched to a gene. The length of the CDR3 is 14 residues.

This chain links TRBV4-3 with TRBJ2-3; 7 nucleotides agree with TRBD2. V was clipped by 4 bases and J by 2 bases; unmatched bases: 6. CDR3 length equals 15 residues. CDR1 is LGHNA and CDR2 is YSLEER in the germline V gene. The CDR3 nucleotides are TGCGCCAGCAGCCCCTCTAGCGGCCACACAGATACGCAGTATTTT. It encodes CASSPSSGHTDTQYF.

This chain links TRBV2 with TRBJ2-7; the D gene could be TRBD1 or TRBD2 (6 bases each). CDR1 is SNHLY, CDR2 FYNNEI, per germline. Trimming stripped 3 bases from V and 5 bases from J, with 11 bases between. CDR3 size: 13 residues. The DNA for the CDR3 is TGTGCCAGCAGTGAGGAGGGACATCACGAGCAGTACTTC. It is translated as CASSEEGHHEQYF.